Listed here is a single T cell receptor (beta chain). The entry originates in a study of blood T cell repertoires in COVID-19. Authors' processing steps: From reference gene primer amplification, estimates of nucleated cell counts were derived. Data came from immunoSEQ multiplex PCR; TCRdb stores just in-frame clones and leaves some out. D and trimming were read from the DNA, whereas the V and J calls and clone size are those reported in that table. The profile shows over 55,000 clones, around 84% of them singletons. Germline CDR1 is GTSNPN and CDR2 is SVGIG (reference sequence). V was pared by 5 bases and J by 5 bases, with 11 bases of the junction left unmatched. This CDR3 spans 14 amino acids.

The clonotype was recovered from a human donor with active COVID-19. The donor label of this sample is uncertain. The chain is built from TRBV30 and TRBJ1-2; TRBD1 aligns across 7 bases. The specimen was peripheral blood. The CDR3 nucleotides are TGTGCCTGGGAGGTCACAGGGGTGAGGTATGGCTACACCTTC. It translates to CAWEVTGVRYGYTF. Supplemented by reference TRBV30 and TRBJ1-2, the full variable domain reads SQTIHQWPATLVQPVGSPLSLECTVEGTSNPNLYWYRQAAGRGLQLLFYSVGIGQISSEVPQNLSASRPQDRQFILSSKKLLLSDSGFYLCAWEVTGVRYGYTFGSGTRLTVV.